The next 27 T cell receptor beta chains were all read from a single sample in a study of identical twins. In TCRdb, the 5' RACE reads were re-called with MiXCR into one record per CDR3 protein. The table has 500,000 or so distinct CDR3 sequences, around 14% seen once; the top ten hold 0.5% to 0.65%. The same specimen was also included in a second study, on yellow fever vaccine responses in identical twins.

What was sequenced was CD4+ T cells sorted from blood. All receptors derive from a woman aged 18-29 years in good health.

This clonotype has just a few counts. This rearrangement joins TRBV3-1 to TRBJ2-1, with D possibly TRBD2 on 6 matching bases. The ends were cut back, 0 bases at V and 12 bases at J, with 6 bases in the middle. CDR1 is LGHDT, CDR2 YNNKEL, per germline (reference sequence). The CDR3 is made up of 11 amino acids. The CDR3 sequence is CASSQEGGQFF. The CDR3 DNA sequence: TGTGCCAGCAGCCAAGAGGGGGGGCAGTTCTTC.

This clonotype showed up many times. The gene calls are TRBV28 and TRBJ1-1; 7 bases are a match to TRBD1. The CDR3 loop spans 14 amino acids. Looked up from germline, CDR1 is MDHEN and CDR2 is SYDVKM. Losses at the gene ends were 4 bases for V and 7 bases for J; bases not matched to a gene: 9. In DNA, the CDR3 is TGTGCCAGCAGTTACACGGGACAGAGATTTGAAGCTTTCTTT. The encoded protein is CASSYTGQRFEAFF. The full variable domain, its missing parts supplied by reference TRBV28 and TRBJ1-1, is DVKVTQSSRYLVKRTGEKVFLECVQDMDHENMFWYRQDPGLGLRLIYFSYDVKMKEKGDIPEGYSVSREKKERFSLILESASTNQTSMYLCASSYTGQRFEAFFGQGTRLTVV.

This clonotype has only a few counts. The CDR3 DNA reads TGTGCCAGCTCACAGGCCGGGACAGGGAACAATGAGCAGTTCTTC. This codes for CASSQAGTGNNEQFF. J is TRBJ2-1 and V is TRBV18; 9 positions match TRBD1. Germline V gene sequence: CDR1 KGHSH, CDR2 LQKENI. The CDR3 runs 15 residues. Trimming at V came to 4 bases and at J to 5 bases, leaving 6 bases not matched to a gene. The full variable domain, with the rest looked up from reference TRBV18 and TRBJ2-1, is NAGVMQNPRHLVRRRGQEARLRCSPMKGHSHVYWYRQLPEEGLKFMVYLQKENIIDESGMPKERFSAEFPKEGPSILRIQQVVRGDSAAYFCASSQAGTGNNEQFFGPGTRLTVL.

This clonotype showed up just a few times. The chain has TRBV27 and TRBJ2-5; 11 nucleotides align to TRBD2. The CDR3 is 17 residues long. CDR1 and CDR2 (germline): MNHEY, SMNVEV (reference sequence). The ends lost 5 bases at V and 5 bases at J; junction bases unmatched: 13. CDR3 nucleotides: TGTGCCAGCAGTAAGAATGCCGGGACTAGCGGCCAGGAGACCCAGTACTTC. Its translation is CASSKNAGTSGQETQYF.

In its sample, this clonotype was seen a few times. This chain uses TRBV29-1 with TRBJ2-5; D may be TRBD2 (7 bases). CDR1 and CDR2 (germline): SQVTM, ANQGSEA. This CDR3 comprises 14 residues. Trimming removed 4 bases from V and 1 base from J, with 13 bases in between. CDR3 protein: CSVVGGGIQETQYF. DNA for the CDR3: TGCAGCGTTGTGGGGGGGGGCATCCAAGAGACCCAGTACTTC.

The chain couples TRBV28 to TRBJ2-5, with 8 bases matching TRBD1. CDR3 length: 15 amino acids. The germline gives CDR1 MDHEN, CDR2 SYDVKM. V was pared by 5 bases and J by 3 bases, with 8 bases of the junction left unmatched. The CDR3 loop is CASSPRDRKKETQYF. The CDR3 DNA is TGTGCCAGCAGTCCCCGGGACAGGAAAAAAGAGACCCAGTACTTC.

This clonotype was detected a few times. The chain recombines TRBV24-1 with TRBJ2-7; 9 nucleotides line up with TRBD1. J gave up 6 bases and V 3 bases, and 8 bases lay outside the gene matches. CDR1 is KGHDR, CDR2 SFDVKD, per germline. The CDR3 loop spans 15 amino acids. The CDR3 is CATSDPGTGRFEQYF. CDR3 DNA: TGTGCCACCAGTGATCCTGGGACAGGGCGGTTCGAGCAGTACTTC.

The chain combines TRBV12-5 with TRBJ2-2; D ambiguous. V gave up 3 bases and J gave up 8 bases, with 4 bases separating them. Germline V gene lookup returns CDR1 LGHNT and CDR2 FRNRAP. The CDR3 length is 11 residues. The CDR3 protein is CASGFDGELFF. The CDR3 coding sequence is TGTGCTAGTGGTTTTGATGGGGAGCTGTTTTTT.

The table lists this clonotype with many counts. The V gene is TRBV7-9, the J gene TRBJ1-1; the D gene is possibly TRBD1 (5 bases). Germline V gene data show CDR1 as SEHNR and CDR2 as FQNEAQ (reference sequence). V gave up 6 bases and J gave up 8 bases, with 10 bases separating them. This CDR3 spans 11 amino acids. CDR3 in DNA: TGTGCCAGCAGTTACAGGACGGAAGCTTTCTTT. Its protein product is CASSYRTEAFF.

The chain joins TRBV5-1 to TRBJ2-1; 10 nucleotides match TRBD2. Germline V gene data show CDR1 as SGHRS and CDR2 as YFSETQ. The length of the CDR3 is 16 residues. V was clipped by 4 bases and J by 3 bases; unmatched bases: 7. The CDR3 DNA reads TGCGCCAGCAGCCAAGGTAGCGGGAGGATCTACAATGAGCAGTTCTTC. As protein: CASSQGSGRIYNEQFF. Variable domain in full (rest from reference TRBV5-1 and TRBJ2-1): KAGVTQTPRYLIKTRGQQVTLSCSPISGHRSVSWYQQTPGQGLQFLFEYFSETQRNKGNFPGRFSGRQFSNSRSEMNVSTLELGDSALYLCASSQGSGRIYNEQFFGPGTRLTVL.

This clonotype came up a few times. The junction differs from germline at one of its ends, possibly a read error. V is TRBV7-7 and J is TRBJ2-3; 8 positions match TRBD1. Germline CDR1 reads SSHAT; CDR2 reads FNYEAQ (reference sequence). The CDR3 consists of 16 residues. The CDR3 loop is CASSSGRTGSTDTQYF. CDR3 nucleotide sequence: TGTGCTAGCAGCTCGGGACGGACAGGGTCCACAGATACGCAGTATTTT.

The gene calls are TRBV5-1 and TRBJ1-1; tentative D call: TRBD1 (6 bases). Germline V gene sequence: CDR1 SGHRS, CDR2 YFSETQ. The CDR3 spans 17 residues. V was pared by 0 bases and J by 1 base, with 16 bases between. The CDR3 bases are TGCGCCAGCAGCTTGGTAGGGGGACGAACAGGGAACACTGAAGCTTTCTTT. This encodes CASSLVGGRTGNTEAFF.

This clonotype was detected a few times. The chain carries TRBV9 and TRBJ2-2; unclear D gene. The germline V and J ends were trimmed by 0 bases and 1 base, with 10 bases remaining between them. Germline assignment: CDR1 SGDLS and CDR2 YYNGEE. The CDR3 loop spans 16 amino acids. CDR3 DNA sequence: TGTGCCAGCAGCGTAGGGTTAGCCATGAACACCGGGGAGCTGTTTTTT. Protein: CASSVGLAMNTGELFF.

The CDR3 protein is CSVVQGLGEVNIQYF. In DNA form, the CDR3 reads TGCAGCGTTGTTCAGGGACTTGGGGAAGTAAACATTCAGTACTTC. The rearrangement links TRBV29-1 to TRBJ2-4, with D tentatively TRBD2 (6 bases). There are 15 residues in the CDR3. From germline, CDR1 is SQVTM and CDR2 ANQGSEA. V lost 4 bases and J lost 6, with 19 bases in between. Using reference TRBV29-1 and TRBJ2-4 for the parts outside the CDR3, the full variable domain is SAVISQKPSRDICQRGTSLTIQCQVDSQVTMMFWYRQQPGQSLTLIATANQGSEATYESGFVIDKFPISRPNLTFSTLTVSNMSPEDSSIYLCSVVQGLGEVNIQYFGAGTRLSVL.

The chain links TRBV6-2 or TRBV6-3 to TRBJ2-1, with D maybe TRBD2 (5 bases). Per the germline V gene, CDR1 is MNHEY and CDR2 is SVGEGT. The CDR3 length is 16 residues. The V end was cut by 9 bases, the J end by 7 bases, with 25 bases between. This CDR3 reads CASTSGLVQMGNEQFF. DNA of the CDR3: TGTGCCAGTACTAGTGGCCTGGTCCAGATGGGGAATGAGCAGTTCTTC.

This clonotype was seen a few times. This chain uses TRBV20-1 with TRBJ2-1; 7 bases are a match to TRBD1. Looked up from germline, CDR1 is DFQATT and CDR2 is SNEGSKA (reference sequence). This CDR3 has 16 amino acids. V trimming: 0 bases; J trimming: 1 base; junction bases outside the gene matches: 6. In nucleotides, the CDR3 is TGCAGTGCTAGAGAGAGACAGGGTGGGTCCTACAATGAGCAGTTCTTC. It is translated as CSARERQGGSYNEQFF.

The chain carries TRBV10-2 and TRBJ2-3; D unclear. CDR3 length: 15 amino acids. Germline V gives CDR1 WSHSY, CDR2 SAAADI. V lost 7 bases and J 4 bases, leaving 18 bases between the germline ends. CDR3 coding DNA: TGCGCCAGCAATCTCGATAGCACACTTTCAGATACGCAGTATTTT. Translating it yields CASNLDSTLSDTQYF.

The V gene is TRBV25-1, the J gene TRBJ2-2; 12 nucleotides agree with TRBD2. The junction had 10 bases not matched to a gene; V was cut back by 6 bases and J by 5 bases. The CDR3 spans 17 residues. Germline V gene sequence: CDR1 MGHDK, CDR2 SYGVNS. Here the CDR3 reads CASSDPLAGGPTGELFF. CDR3 bases: TGTGCCAGCAGCGACCCTCTAGCGGGAGGGCCTACCGGGGAGCTGTTTTTT.

This clonotype was recorded at least ten times. This sequence joins TRBV12-3 or TRBV12-4 and TRBJ1-1; 8 bases line up with TRBD1. V was pared by 7 bases and J by 5 bases, with 9 bases of the junction left unmatched. The CDR3 spans 14 residues. The DNA for the CDR3 is TGTGCCAGCACCGAGGACAGGGCCGGGACTGAAGCTTTCTTT. As protein: CASTEDRAGTEAFF.

This rearrangement joins TRBV7-9 to TRBJ2-7; 9 bases align to TRBD1. Germline V lookup: CDR1 SEHNR, CDR2 FQNEAQ (reference sequence). The J segment lost 4 bases and the V segment lost 2 bases, leaving 6 bases of the junction unmatched. This CDR3 is built from 15 residues. The CDR3, as DNA: TGTGCCAGCAGCTTATACCGGGACAGGGCATACGAGCAGTACTTC. This gives the protein CASSLYRDRAYEQYF.

The gene calls are TRBV15 and TRBJ2-1; perhaps TRBD1 as D (6 bases). V lost 3 bases and J 4 bases, leaving 16 bases between the germline ends. This CDR3 spans 16 amino acids. Germline V gives CDR1 LNHNV, CDR2 YYDKDF (reference sequence). CDR3 sequence: CATSSPGTQGYNEQFF. Here the CDR3 DNA reads TGTGCCACCAGCAGTCCCGGGACCCAGGGGTACAATGAGCAGTTCTTC.

This chain links TRBV4-2 with TRBJ2-3, with D perhaps being TRBD1 or TRBD2 (5 bases each). Germline V gene lookup returns CDR1 LGHNA and CDR2 YNFKEQ. The V gene lost 5 bases and the J gene lost 0 bases, with 24 bases spanning the gap. The CDR3 runs to 19 residues. CDR3: CASSTPGRDVYFSTDTQYF. The CDR3 bases are TGTGCCAGCAGCACTCCGGGACGAGACGTTTACTTTAGCACAGATACGCAGTATTTT.

The sample holds a few counts of this clonotype. CDR3 residues: CASSSKQDNYGYTF. The CDR3 nucleotides read TGCGCCAGCAGCAGCAAACAGGACAACTATGGCTACACCTTC. The chain combines TRBV5-1 with TRBJ1-2; the D gene is possibly TRBD1 (5 bases). CDR1 is SGHRS and CDR2 is YFSETQ in the germline V gene. CDR3 length: 14 residues. Trimming pared 4 bases from V and 2 bases from J, leaving 12 bases between.

The J gene is TRBJ2-3, the V gene TRBV20-1; weak D call: TRBD2 (5 bases). CDR3 size: 14 residues. CDR1 is DFQATT, CDR2 SNEGSKA, per germline (reference sequence). The germline V and J ends were trimmed by 1 base and 5 bases, with 13 bases remaining between them. The CDR3 bases are TGCAGTGCTAGAGCGGGGAAATCGGGAGATACGCAGTATTTT. This translates into CSARAGKSGDTQYF.

The chain carries TRBV28 and TRBJ2-5, with 8 bases lining up with TRBD2. CDR1 is MDHEN and CDR2 is SYDVKM in the germline V gene. V trimming: 6 bases; J trimming: 5 bases; junction bases outside the gene matches: 8. CDR3 length: 14 amino acids. The chain's CDR3 is CASSLAGIEETQYF. In nucleotides, the CDR3 is TGTGCCAGCAGCTTAGCGGGAATCGAGGAGACCCAGTACTTC.

This clonotype was observed a few times. This chain links TRBV12-3 or TRBV12-4 with TRBJ2-5; the match to TRBD2 covers 14 bases. Trimming took 6 bases from V and 2 from J; bases not matched to a gene: 5. The CDR3 is made up of 16 amino acids. This chain's CDR3 is CASRKTSGRAQETQYF. CDR3 DNA: TGTGCCAGCAGGAAGACTAGCGGGAGGGCACAAGAGACCCAGTACTTC.

This clonotype was observed at least ten times. The CDR3 bases are TGCAGCGTAGACCTTGGACAGGGATCATTCGGGGGCTACACCTTC. Its translation: CSVDLGQGSFGGYTF. This rearrangement joins TRBV29-1 to TRBJ1-2, with 8 bases fitting TRBD1. Germline V gene sequence: CDR1 SQVTM, CDR2 ANQGSEA. J gave up 8 bases and V 6 bases, and 17 bases lay outside the gene matches. This CDR3 is built from 15 residues.